This note documents a single T cell receptor beta chain sequence. Its cognate antigen is unknown. CDR3 length equals 12 residues. V was pared by 5 bases and J by 7 bases, with 10 bases between. Germline V gives CDR1 MNHNY, CDR2 SVGAGI (reference sequence). MiXCR, run by TCRdb on the reads, gives a single entry per CDR3 protein. The sample yields about 310,000 distinct CDR3 sequences, roughly 25% seen once. These data are taken from a study of T cell repertoires in cytomegalovirus infection. Findings and caveats of the study: Of the TCR beta families, the public ones yielded a cumulative frequency that identified carriers of CMV plus the relevant HLA.

The receptor's source is a human donor in good health (CMV status not recorded). Some clones in this sample may be carry-over from other donors' samples. This sequence joins TRBV6-6 and TRBJ2-3, with D perhaps being TRBD1 or TRBD2 (5 bases each). The sample was cultured PBMCs, taken from culture after CMV antigen stimulation. CDR3 sequence reads: CASSQGENTQYF. The CDR3 region has the DNA TGTGCCAGCAGTCAAGGGGAGAATACGCAGTATTTT.